This T cell receptor beta chain was identified in a study of blood T cell repertoires in COVID-19. Generated by immunoSEQ multiplex PCR, the TCRdb table keeps only in-frame clones and is missing some. The sample contains fewer than 300,000 clones, under 85% of which appear only once. This CDR3 contains 16 residues. The V gene's germline CDR1 is MDHEN and CDR2 SYDVKM. The germline V and J ends were trimmed by 2 bases and 7 bases, with 20 bases remaining between them. What was sequenced was peripheral blood. The clonotype comes from a human donor with COVID-19, enrolled during active disease. The donor label of this sample is uncertain. The V and J genes are TRBV28 and TRBJ1-2; D unresolved. This CDR3 is CASSLPSAAGAGGYTF. CDR3 nucleotide sequence: TGTGCCAGCAGTTTACCTTCCGCGGCGGGCGCCGGTGGCTACACCTTC.